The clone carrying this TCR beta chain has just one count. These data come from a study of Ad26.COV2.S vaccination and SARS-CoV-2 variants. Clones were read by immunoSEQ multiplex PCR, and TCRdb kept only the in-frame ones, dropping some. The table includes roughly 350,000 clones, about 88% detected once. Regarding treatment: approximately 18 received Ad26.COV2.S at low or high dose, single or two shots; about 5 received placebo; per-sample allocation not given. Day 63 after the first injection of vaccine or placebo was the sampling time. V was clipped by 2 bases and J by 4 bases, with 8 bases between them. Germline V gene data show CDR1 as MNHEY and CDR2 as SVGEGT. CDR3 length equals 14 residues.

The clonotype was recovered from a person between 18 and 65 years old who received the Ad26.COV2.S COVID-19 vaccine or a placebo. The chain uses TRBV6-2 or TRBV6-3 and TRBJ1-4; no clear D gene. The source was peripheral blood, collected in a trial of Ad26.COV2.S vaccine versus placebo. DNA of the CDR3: TGTGCCAGCAGTTACCCAGCGAGTAATGAAAAACTGTTTTTT. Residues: CASSYPASNEKLFF.